This T cell receptor beta chain was recovered during a study of radiation and T cells in renal cell carcinoma. Study findings and constraints: In blood, top tumor clones expanded by 2 weeks, shrinking by 4.

Sequenced by immunoSEQ multiplex PCR; TCRdb stores in-frame clones only, minus some. This sample yields 60,000 or so clones, of which about 80% are seen a single time; about 6.4% belongs to the top ten. Time point reported: blood 4 weeks post-SBRT, at nephrectomy. The treatment is: 15 Gy SBRT to primary tumor, nephrectomy 4 weeks later. This clone was seen more than once but under ten times. What it recognizes is unknown. Germline V gives CDR1 SGHTA, CDR2 FQGNSA. The CDR3 spans 14 residues. Deletions cut 2 bases from V and 1 base from J, with 8 bases between. The receptor's source is a man aged 55 to 70 with renal cell carcinoma. The rearrangement links TRBV7-2 to TRBJ1-1, with D unclear. The starting material was blood, obtained from a patient whose treatment included radiotherapy and nephrectomy. The CDR3 here is CASSLSAPNTEAFF. The CDR3 coding sequence is TGTGCCAGCAGCTTAAGTGCCCCGAACACTGAAGCTTTCTTT.